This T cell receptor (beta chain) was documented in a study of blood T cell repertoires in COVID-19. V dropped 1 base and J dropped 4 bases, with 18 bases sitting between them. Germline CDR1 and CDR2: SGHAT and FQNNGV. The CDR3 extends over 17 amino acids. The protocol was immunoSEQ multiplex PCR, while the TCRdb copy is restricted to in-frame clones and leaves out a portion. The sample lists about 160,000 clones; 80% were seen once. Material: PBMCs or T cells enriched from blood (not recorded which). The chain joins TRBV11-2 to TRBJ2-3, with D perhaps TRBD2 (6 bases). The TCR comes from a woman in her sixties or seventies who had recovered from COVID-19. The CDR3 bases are TGTGCCAGCAGCTTAGTTGGTCCGGGACTCGGGGCAGATACGCAGTATTTT. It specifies CASSLVGPGLGADTQYF.